This note documents a single T cell receptor beta chain sequence. Its antigen is currently unknown. The data originate from a study of post-analysis software for immune sequencing data. Study details: The courses of disease that were included comprised relapsing-remitting, secondary progressive and progressive-relapsing multiple sclerosis. General study findings and limits: Controls had lower frequencies than patients of a few TRBV segments, which included TRBV5-6, TRBV5-1 and TRBV20-1. Samples made in the same batch grouped tightly together by F measure. Compared with controls, patients showed significantly lower normalized Chao1 diversity.

cDNA libraries for TCR beta contained unique molecular identifiers. Around 500,000 cDNA molecules were obtained per 1 to 10 million input T cells. A single record per CDR3 protein comes from TCRdb applying MiXCR to the PCR reads. Of roughly 650,000 distinct CDR3 sequences listed, roughly three fifths are singletons. Germline-derived CDR1 and CDR2 are ENHRY and SYGVKD. The CDR3 has 14 amino acids. V was pared by 6 bases and J by 3 bases, with 15 bases between. The chain couples TRBV10-3 to TRBJ2-7; perhaps D is TRBD1 or TRBD2 (7 bases each). The sequence was obtained from a girl aged 2 to 9 with multiple sclerosis. The specimen sequenced was blood. The CDR3 nucleotides are TGTGCCATCAGGGGAGGGACAGCTGACTACGAGCAGTACTTC. This encodes CAIRGGTADYEQYF.